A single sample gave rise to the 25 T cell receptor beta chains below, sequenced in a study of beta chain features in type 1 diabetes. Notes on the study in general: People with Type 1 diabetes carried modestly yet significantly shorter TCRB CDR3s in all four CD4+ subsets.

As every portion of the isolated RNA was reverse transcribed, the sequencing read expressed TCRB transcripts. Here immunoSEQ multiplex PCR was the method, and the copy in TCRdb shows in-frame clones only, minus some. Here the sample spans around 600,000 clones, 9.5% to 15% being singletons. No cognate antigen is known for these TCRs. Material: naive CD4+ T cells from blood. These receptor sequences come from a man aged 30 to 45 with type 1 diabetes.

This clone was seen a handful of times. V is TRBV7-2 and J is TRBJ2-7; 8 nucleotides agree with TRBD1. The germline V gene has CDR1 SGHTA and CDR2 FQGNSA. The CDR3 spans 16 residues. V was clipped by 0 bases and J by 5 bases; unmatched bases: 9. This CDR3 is CASSLAGTGSYHEQYF. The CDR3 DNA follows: TGTGCCAGCAGCTTAGCTGGGACAGGATCATACCACGAGCAGTACTTC.

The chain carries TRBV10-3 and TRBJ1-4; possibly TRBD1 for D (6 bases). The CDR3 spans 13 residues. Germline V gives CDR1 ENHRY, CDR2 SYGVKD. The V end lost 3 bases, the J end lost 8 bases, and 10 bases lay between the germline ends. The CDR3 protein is CAISDEGTEKLFF. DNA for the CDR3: TGTGCCATCAGTGATGAAGGGACAGAAAAACTGTTTTTT.

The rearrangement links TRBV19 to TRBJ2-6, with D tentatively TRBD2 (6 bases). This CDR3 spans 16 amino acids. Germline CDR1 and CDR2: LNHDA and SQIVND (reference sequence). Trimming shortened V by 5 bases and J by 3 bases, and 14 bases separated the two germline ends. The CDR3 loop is CASSAGPGVGANVLTF. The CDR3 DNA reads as TGTGCCAGTAGTGCGGGACCGGGGGTTGGGGCCAACGTCCTGACTTTC.

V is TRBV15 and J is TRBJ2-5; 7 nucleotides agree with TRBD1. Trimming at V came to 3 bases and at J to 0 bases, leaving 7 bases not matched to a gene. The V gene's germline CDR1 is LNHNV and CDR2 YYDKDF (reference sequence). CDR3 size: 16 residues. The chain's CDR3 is CATSRGDREHQETQYF. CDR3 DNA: TGTGCCACCAGCAGGGGAGACAGGGAACACCAAGAGACCCAGTACTTC.

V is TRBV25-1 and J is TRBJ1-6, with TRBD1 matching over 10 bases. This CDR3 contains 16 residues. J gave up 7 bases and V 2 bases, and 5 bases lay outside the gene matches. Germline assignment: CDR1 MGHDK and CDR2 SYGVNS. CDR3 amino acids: CASSERGTGVNSPLHF. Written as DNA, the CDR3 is TGTGCCAGCAGTGAACGCGGGACAGGGGTGAATTCACCCCTCCACTTT.

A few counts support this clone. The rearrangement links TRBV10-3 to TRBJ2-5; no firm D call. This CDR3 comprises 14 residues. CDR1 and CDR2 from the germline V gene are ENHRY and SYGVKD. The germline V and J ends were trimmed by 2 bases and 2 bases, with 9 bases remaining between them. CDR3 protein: CAISEGSQQETQYF. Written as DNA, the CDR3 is TGTGCCATCAGTGAGGGGTCCCAGCAAGAGACCCAGTACTTC.

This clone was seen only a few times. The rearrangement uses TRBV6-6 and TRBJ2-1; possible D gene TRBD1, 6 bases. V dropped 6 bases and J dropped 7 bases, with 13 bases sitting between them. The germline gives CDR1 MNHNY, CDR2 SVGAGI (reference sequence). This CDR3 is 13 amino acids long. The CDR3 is CASSLGQGNEQFF. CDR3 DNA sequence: TGTGCCAGCAGCCTGGGGCAGGGGAATGAGCAGTTCTTC.

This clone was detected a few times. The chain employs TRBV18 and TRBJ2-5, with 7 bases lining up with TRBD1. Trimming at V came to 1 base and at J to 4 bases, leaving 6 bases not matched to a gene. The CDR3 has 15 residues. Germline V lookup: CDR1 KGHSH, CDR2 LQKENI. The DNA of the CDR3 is TGTGCCAGCTCACCACGGGGACAGCGAGGAGAGACCCAGTACTTC. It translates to CASSPRGQRGETQYF.

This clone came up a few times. The DNA of the CDR3 is TGTGCCAGCTCACCGGTATTGCTGGCAGCCGAGCAGTACTTC. Translated, it gives CASSPVLLAAEQYF. V gene TRBV18 combines with J gene TRBJ2-7; D ambiguous. The V gene's germline CDR1 is KGHSH and CDR2 LQKENI. This CDR3 spans 14 amino acids. V was trimmed by 3 bases and J by 6 bases, leaving 15 bases between them.

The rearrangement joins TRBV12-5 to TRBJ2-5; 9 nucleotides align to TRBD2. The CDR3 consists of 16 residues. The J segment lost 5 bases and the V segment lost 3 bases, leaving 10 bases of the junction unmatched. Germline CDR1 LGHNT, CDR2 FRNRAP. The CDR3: CASGFRAGGARETQYF. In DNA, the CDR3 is TGTGCTAGTGGTTTTCGAGCGGGGGGCGCCCGGGAGACCCAGTACTTC.

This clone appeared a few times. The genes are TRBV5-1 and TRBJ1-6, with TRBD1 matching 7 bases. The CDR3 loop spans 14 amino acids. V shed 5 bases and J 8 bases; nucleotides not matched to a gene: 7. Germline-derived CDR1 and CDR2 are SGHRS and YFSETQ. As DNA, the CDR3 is TGCGCCAGCAGTCACAGGGGTGCGGATTCACCCCTCCACTTT. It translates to CASSHRGADSPLHF.

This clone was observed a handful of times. CDR3 loop: CAWRVKPYEQYF. The CDR3 DNA reads as TGTGCCTGGAGGGTCAAACCTTACGAGCAGTACTTC. The J gene is TRBJ2-7, the V gene TRBV30; no definite D call. Trimming stripped 3 bases from V and 4 bases from J, with 10 bases between. The length of the CDR3 is 12 residues. Germline CDR1 is GTSNPN and CDR2 is SVGIG (reference sequence).

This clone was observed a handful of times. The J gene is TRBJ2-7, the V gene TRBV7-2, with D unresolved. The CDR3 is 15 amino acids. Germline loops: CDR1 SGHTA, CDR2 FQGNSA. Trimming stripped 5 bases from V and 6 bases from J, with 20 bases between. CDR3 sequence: CASSPAGWAKGEQYF. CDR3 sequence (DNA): TGTGCCAGCAGCCCGGCTGGTTGGGCGAAGGGCGAGCAGTACTTC.

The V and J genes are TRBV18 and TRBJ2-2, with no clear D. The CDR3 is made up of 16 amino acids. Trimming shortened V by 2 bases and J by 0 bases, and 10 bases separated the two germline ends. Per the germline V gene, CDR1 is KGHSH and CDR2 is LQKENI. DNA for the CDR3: TGTGCCAGCTCACCAGCTACGGCCGCGAACACCGGGGAGCTGTTTTTT. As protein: CASSPATAANTGELFF. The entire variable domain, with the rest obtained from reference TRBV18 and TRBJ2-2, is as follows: NAGVMQNPRHLVRRRGQEARLRCSPMKGHSHVYWYRQLPEEGLKFMVYLQKENIIDESGMPKERFSAEFPKEGPSILRIQQVVRGDSAAYFCASSPATAANTGELFFGEGSRLTVL.

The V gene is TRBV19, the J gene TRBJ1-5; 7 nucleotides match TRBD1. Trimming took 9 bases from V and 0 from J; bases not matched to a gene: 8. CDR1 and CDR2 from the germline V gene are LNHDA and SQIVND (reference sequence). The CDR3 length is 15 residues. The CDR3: CASGTVSYSNQPQHF. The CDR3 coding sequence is TGTGCCAGCGGGACAGTTTCATATAGCAATCAGCCCCAGCATTTT. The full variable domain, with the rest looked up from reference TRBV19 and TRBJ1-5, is DGGITQSPKYLFRKEGQNVTLSCEQNLNHDAMYWYRQDPGQGLRLIYYSQIVNDFQKGDIAEGYSVSREKKESFPLTVTSAQKNPTAFYLCASGTVSYSNQPQHFGDGTRLSIL.

CDR3 nucleotides: TGTGCCAGCAGCTTGACTGGATACAATGAGCAGTTCTTC. This codes for CASSLTGYNEQFF. The V and J genes are TRBV14 and TRBJ2-1, with no clear D. This CDR3 spans 13 amino acids. CDR1 and CDR2 from the germline V gene are SGHDN and FVKESK. The V end was cut by 5 bases, the J end by 4 bases, with 9 bases between.

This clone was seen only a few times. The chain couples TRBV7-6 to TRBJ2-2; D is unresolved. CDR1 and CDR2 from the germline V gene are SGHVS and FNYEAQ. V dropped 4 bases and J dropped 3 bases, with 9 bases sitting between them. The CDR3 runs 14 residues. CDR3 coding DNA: TGTGCCAGCAGCTCACCAGAGTACACCGGGGAGCTGTTTTTT. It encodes CASSSPEYTGELFF.

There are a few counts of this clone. CDR3 DNA sequence: TGCAGCGTTGAAGCGGCTAGAGGGTACGAGCAGTACTTC. It codes for CSVEAARGYEQYF. This chain uses TRBV29-1 with TRBJ2-7; the D gene is possibly TRBD2 (5 bases). Trimming removed 1 base at V and 4 bases at J, with 11 bases between. CDR1 is SQVTM and CDR2 is ANQGSEA in the germline V gene. CDR3 length: 13 residues.

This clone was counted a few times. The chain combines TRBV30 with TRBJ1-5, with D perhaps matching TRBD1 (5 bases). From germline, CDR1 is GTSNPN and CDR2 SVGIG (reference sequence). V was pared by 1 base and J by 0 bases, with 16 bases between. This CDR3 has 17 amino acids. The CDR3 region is CAWSGNRTPYSNQPQHF. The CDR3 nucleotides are TGTGCCTGGAGTGGAAACAGGACCCCTTATAGCAATCAGCCCCAGCATTTT.

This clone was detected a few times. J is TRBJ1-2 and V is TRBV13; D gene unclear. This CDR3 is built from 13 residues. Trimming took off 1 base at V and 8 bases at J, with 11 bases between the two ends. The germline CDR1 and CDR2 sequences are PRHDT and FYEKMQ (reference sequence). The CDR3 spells CASSLVSPRGYTF. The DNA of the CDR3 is TGTGCCAGCAGCTTAGTATCCCCGCGGGGCTACACCTTC.

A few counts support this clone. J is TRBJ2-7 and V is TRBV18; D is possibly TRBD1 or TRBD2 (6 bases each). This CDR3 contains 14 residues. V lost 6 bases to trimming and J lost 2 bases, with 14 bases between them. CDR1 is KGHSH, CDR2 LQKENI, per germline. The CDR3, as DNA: TGTGCCAGCTCCCCCGGAGGGGGACCCTACGAGCAGTACTTC. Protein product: CASSPGGGPYEQYF. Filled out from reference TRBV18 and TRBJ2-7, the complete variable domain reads NAGVMQNPRHLVRRRGQEARLRCSPMKGHSHVYWYRQLPEEGLKFMVYLQKENIIDESGMPKERFSAEFPKEGPSILRIQQVVRGDSAAYFCASSPGGGPYEQYFGPGTRLTVT.

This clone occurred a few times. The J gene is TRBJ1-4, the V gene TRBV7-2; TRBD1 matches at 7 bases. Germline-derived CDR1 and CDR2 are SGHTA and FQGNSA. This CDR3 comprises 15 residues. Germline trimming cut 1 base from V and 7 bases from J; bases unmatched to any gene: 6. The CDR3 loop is CASSLEEGAGEKLFF. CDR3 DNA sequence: TGTGCCAGCAGCTTAGAGGAGGGGGCTGGTGAAAAACTGTTTTTT.

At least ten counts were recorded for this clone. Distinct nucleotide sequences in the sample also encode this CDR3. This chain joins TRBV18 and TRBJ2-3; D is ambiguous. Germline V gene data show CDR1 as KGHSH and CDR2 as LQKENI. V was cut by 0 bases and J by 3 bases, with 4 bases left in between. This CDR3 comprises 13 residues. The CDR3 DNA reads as TGTGCCAGCTCACCACCTGGAACAGATACGCAGTATTTT. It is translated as CASSPPGTDTQYF.

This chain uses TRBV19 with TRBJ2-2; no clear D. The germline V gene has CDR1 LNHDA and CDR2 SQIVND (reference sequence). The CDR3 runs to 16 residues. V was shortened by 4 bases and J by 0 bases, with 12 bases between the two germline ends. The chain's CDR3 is CASSTQGPTNTGELFF. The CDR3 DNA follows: TGTGCCAGTAGTACGCAAGGACCGACGAACACCGGGGAGCTGTTTTTT.

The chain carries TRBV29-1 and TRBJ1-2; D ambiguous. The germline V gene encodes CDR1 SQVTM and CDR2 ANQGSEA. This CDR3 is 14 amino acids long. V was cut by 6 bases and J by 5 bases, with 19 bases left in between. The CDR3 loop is CSVRPLDGSYGYTF. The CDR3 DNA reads TGCAGCGTGCGCCCCTTGGACGGTTCTTATGGCTACACCTTC.